Shown below are 10 T cell receptor beta chains from a single sample sequenced in a study of T and B cells in COVID-19 patients. From blood, about 240-550 ng of genomic DNA served as TRB template. TRB rearrangements were amplified by multiplex PCR with BIOMED2 TRB-A/B primers. TCRdb reprocessed the multiplex PCR reads via MiXCR and lists one record per CDR3 protein. The sample carries 10,000 to 13,000 distinct CDR3 sequences, 30% to 35% recorded once. Sequencing was done on a sample of blood. Receptors were obtained from a human donor with active COVID-19.

This clonotype was observed a few times. The rearrangement uses TRBV6-5 and TRBJ1-1; D perhaps matches TRBD1 (5 bases). The CDR3 runs to 13 residues. Trimming left V 2 bases short and J 10 bases short, with 14 bases between. The V gene's germline CDR1 is MNHEY and CDR2 SVGAGI. The CDR3 reads CASSYGAQGRAFF. CDR3 nucleotides: TGTGCCAGCAGTTACGGGGCTCAGGGTCGAGCTTTCTTT.

CDR3 in DNA: TGTGCCAGCAGCTTAGTGCTAGGGGACTATGGCTACACCTTC. Its translation is CASSLVLGDYGYTF. The gene calls are TRBV7-2 and TRBJ1-2; maybe TRBD1 (5 bases). CDR1 and CDR2 (germline): SGHTA, FQGNSA. Deletions cut 1 base from V and 3 bases from J, with 9 bases between. The CDR3 is made up of 14 amino acids.

This clonotype was seen a handful of times. The genes are TRBV6-5 and TRBJ1-1; TRBD1 is a possible D gene (5 bases). Trimming pared 5 bases from V and 8 bases from J, leaving 9 bases between. The CDR3 sequence is 11 residues long. CDR1 is MNHEY and CDR2 is SVGAGI in the germline V gene. In DNA form, the CDR3 reads TGTGCCAGCAGTAGATACAGGGAAGCTTTCTTT. It codes for CASSRYREAFF.

Details on this clonotype: At one of its ends the junction is not consistent with the germline gene, which may arise from a read error. The chain is built from TRBV5-4 and TRBJ1-2, with 12 positions matching TRBD1. Germline CDR1 reads SGHNT; CDR2 reads YYREEE (reference sequence). The CDR3 has 15 amino acids. The DNA for the CDR3 is TGCGCCAGCAGCTTGGGGGGACAGGGGGCCGGTGGCTACACCTTC. Residues: CASSLGGQGAGGYTF.

In its sample, this clonotype was seen a few times. This chain joins TRBV14 and TRBJ1-2; D gene ambiguous. Per germline, CDR1 SGHDN and CDR2 FVKESK. CDR3 length: 12 amino acids. The germline V and J ends were trimmed by 2 bases and 4 bases, with 5 bases remaining between them. The DNA for the CDR3 is TGTGCCAGCAGCCAATTAGGCTATGGCTACACCTTC. This encodes CASSQLGYGYTF.

This clonotype has a handful of counts. This chain links TRBV6-1 with TRBJ2-7; 9 nucleotides line up with TRBD1. Per the germline V gene, CDR1 is MNHNS and CDR2 is SASEGT. V dropped 7 bases and J dropped 5; count of bases not matched to a gene: 12. This CDR3 is 15 amino acids long. CDR3 nucleotides: TGTGCCAGCATAAGCCCCGGGACAGGGTCAAACGAGCAGTACTTC. Amino acid sequence: CASISPGTGSNEQYF.

As for this clonotype: A clone one base away is much larger, so this may be a read error. The V and J genes are TRBV19 and TRBJ2-7; 8 nucleotides align to TRBD1. CDR1 and CDR2 (germline): LNHDA, SQIVND (reference sequence). The CDR3 runs 12 residues. J gave up 10 bases and V 4 bases, and 6 bases lay outside the gene matches. Here the CDR3 reads CASSTDRGDQYF. CDR3 sequence (DNA): TGTGCCAGTAGTACCGACAGGGGCGATCAGTACTTC.

By frequency in the sample, this clonotype is medium-sized. The chain has TRBV30 and TRBJ1-6, with a weak D call TRBD1 (5 bases). CDR1 GTSNPN and CDR2 SVGIG come from the germline V gene (reference sequence). The CDR3 loop spans 15 amino acids. Trimming pared 2 bases from V and 10 bases from J, leaving 18 bases between. CDR3 sequence reads: CAWSKRAGRYSPLHF. CDR3 DNA: TGTGCCTGGAGTAAGAGGGCAGGGCGGTACTCACCCCTCCACTTT.

This clonotype is medium-sized within its sample. The chain links TRBV27 to TRBJ2-2; TRBD2 agrees at 10 bases. Germline V CDR1 and CDR2: MNHEY, SMNVEV (reference sequence). With 5 bases clipped from V and 1 base from J, the junction kept 1 base outside the gene matches. The CDR3 is 15 residues long. The CDR3, as DNA: TGTGCCAGCAGTCGACTAGCGGGGAACACCGGGGAGCTGTTTTTT. Protein sequence: CASSRLAGNTGELFF.

In this sample, this clonotype turned up a few times. Germline and junction disagree at one end, which may indicate a read error. The rearrangement joins TRBV5-1 to TRBJ2-5; either TRBD1 or TRBD2 may fit D (6 bases each). Germline V gene sequence: CDR1 SGHRS, CDR2 YFSETQ. The CDR3 consists of 15 residues. This CDR3 reads CASSFEGGVQETQYF. The DNA for the CDR3 is TGTGCCAGCAGCTTCGAGGGGGGTGTCCAAGAGACCCAGTACTTC.